The rows below give T cell receptor beta chains drawn from one sample of a study of regulatory T cells in long-lasting Graves disease. TCRdb passed the multiplex PCR reads through MiXCR, listing each CDR3 protein once. The data show roughly 500,000 distinct CDR3 sequences, with 13% seen just once and about 9.1% held by the top ten. This sample also belongs to another study, concerning T cells in Graves' hyperthyroidism and ophthalmopathy.

This specimen was peripheral blood mononuclear cells (PBMCs), taken at new diagnosis, from a patient treated with antithyroid drugs. Every receptor here comes from a man between 25 and 39 years old with Graves disease. CDR3s include the opening cysteine and the closing phenylalanine or tryptophan. The D gene is left open where the match is weak. For some rows the clone size is stated as once, few or many, or as a class when expanded; others skip it.

J	size	D	V	DNA	CDR3
TRBJ1-4	.	.	TRBV30	TGTGCCTGGAGTGGAAGTCCGCTTAATGAAAAACTGTTTTTT	CAWSGSPLNEKLFF
TRBJ1-1	many	.	TRBV2	TGTGCCAGCAGTGAGTGGGGGGAGTATGAAGCTTTCTTT	CASSEWGEYEAFF
TRBJ1-3	many	.	TRBV14	TGTGCCAGCAGCAGGGGGTTTGGAAACACCATATATTTT	CASSRGFGNTIYF
TRBJ2-1	.	TRBD2	TRBV27	TGTGCCAGCAGTTTAGTCCGGCTAGCGGGGTCCGATGAGCAGTTCTTC	CASSLVRLAGSDEQFF
TRBJ1-1	many	.	TRBV7-2	TGTGCCAGCAGCTCATCTGGCCGTGGCACTGAAGCTTTCTTT	CASSSSGRGTEAFF
TRBJ1-2	many	.	TRBV20-1	TGCAGTGCTAGCAAAAGTATATTAAACTATGGCTACACCTTC	CSASKSILNYGYTF
TRBJ1-1	many	.	TRBV29-1	TGCAGCGTTGAACTCCGGGACCGCGGGCTCTTT	CSVELRDRGLF
TRBJ2-3	many	TRBD2	TRBV27	TGTGCCAGCAACTTAGCGGGAGCCACAGATACGCAGTATTTT	CASNLAGATDTQYF
TRBJ2-1	.	TRBD2	TRBV19	TGTGCCAGTAGTTTTACCGGGACTACCTACTCCAATGAGCAGTTCTTC	CASSFTGTTYSNEQFF
TRBJ2-7	many	TRBD2	TRBV6-2/TRBV6-3	TGTGCCAGCAGTTTGGGGGGGGGGAGCTCCTACGAGCAGTACTTC	CASSLGGGSSYEQYF
TRBJ2-3	.	.	TRBV5-6	TGTGCCAGCAGCTGGAGCGGTAAACAGCATACGCAGTATTTT	CASSWSGKQHTQYF
TRBJ2-1	.	TRBD2	TRBV11-2	TGTGCCAGCAGCTTGAGGACTAGCGGGGTTGCCTACAATGAGCAGTTCTTC	CASSLRTSGVAYNEQFF
TRBJ1-2	.	TRBD1	TRBV2	TGTGCCAGCAGCGCTGGGACAGAAAGTTACTATGGCTACACCTTC	CASSAGTESYYGYTF
TRBJ2-1	many	.	TRBV24-1	TGTGCCACCAGTGATTTTCCCGGAGATTACAATGAGCAGTTCTTC	CATSDFPGDYNEQFF
TRBJ2-1	few	.	TRBV4-1	TGCGCCAGCAGCTTCGGGACCCACAATGAGCAGTTCTTC	CASSFGTHNEQFF
TRBJ2-7	many	.	TRBV28	TGTGCCAGCAGTCCCACGGTGTACCCCTACGAGCAGTACTTC	CASSPTVYPYEQYF
TRBJ1-3	.	TRBD1	TRBV12-3/TRBV12-4	TGTGCCAGCAGTTTCTTTTGGACAGGGAATGGAAACACCATATATTTT	CASSFFWTGNGNTIYF
TRBJ1-2	many	.	TRBV20-1	TGCAGTGCTAGTCAGGACTCCTATGGCTACACCTTC	CSASQDSYGYTF
TRBJ2-2	.	TRBD2	TRBV4-1	TGCGCCAGCAGCCAGACGCTGAGGTCCAGCGGGAGGGCCAGGAACACCGGGGAGCTGTTTTTT	CASSQTLRSSGRARNTGELFF
TRBJ2-2	many	.	TRBV2	TGTGCCAGCACTGGTGGGACTACCGGGGAGCTGTTTTTT	CASTGGTTGELFF
TRBJ2-6	many	.	TRBV15	TGTGCCACCAGCAGAGATGGGTCTGGGGCCAACGTCCTGACTTTC	CATSRDGSGANVLTF
TRBJ1-1	.	TRBD1	TRBV18	TGTGCCAGCTCACCACAACGACAGGGGTGGACTGAAGCTCTCTTT	CASSPQRQGWTEALF
TRBJ2-5	many	.	TRBV2	TGTGCCAGCATAAAGCAGGAGACCCAGTACTTC	CASIKQETQYF
TRBJ2-7	.	.	TRBV11-2	TGTGCCAGCAGCTTAGGAGACGGGGTCTCGAACGAGCAGTACTTC	CASSLGDGVSNEQYF
TRBJ2-1	few	TRBD2	TRBV13	TGTGCCAGCGGCACTCTAGCGGGAAAGACGGATGAGCAGTTCTTC	CASGTLAGKTDEQFF
TRBJ2-5	many	.	TRBV12-3/TRBV12-4	TGTGCCAGCAGTACCGGGACTCCAGAGACCCAGTACTTC	CASSTGTPETQYF
TRBJ1-2	many	.	TRBV12-3/TRBV12-4	TGTGCCAGCAGTTTCGTTAACTATGGCTACACCTTC	CASSFVNYGYTF
TRBJ2-1	many	.	TRBV5-1	TGCGCCAGCAGCTTGATGGTCGGTTCCTACAATGAGCAGTTCTTC	CASSLMVGSYNEQFF
TRBJ2-7	many	.	TRBV12-3/TRBV12-4	TGTGCCAGCTGTAGGGGGAATAGGTACGAGCAGTACTTC	CASCRGNRYEQYF
TRBJ2-7	many	.	TRBV6-1	TGTGCCAGCCGTGAAGGGGTCCACGAGCAGTACTTC	CASREGVHEQYF
TRBJ2-3	many	TRBD2	TRBV12-3/TRBV12-4	TGTGCCAGCAGTTATAGCGGGGTTAGCACAGATACGCAGTATTTT	CASSYSGVSTDTQYF
TRBJ2-3	.	TRBD2	TRBV12-3/TRBV12-4	TGTGCCAGCAGCTCCGGGACTAGCGGAACTAGCACAGATACGCAGTATTTT	CASSSGTSGTSTDTQYF
TRBJ2-3	.	TRBD2	TRBV20-1	TGCAGTGCTAGTGTGACGGGAGGAACCACAGATACGCAGTATTTT	CSASVTGGTTDTQYF
TRBJ2-7	.	TRBD2	TRBV20-1	TGCAGTGCTAGAAAAACCGGGACTACCTCCTACGAGCAGTACTTC	CSARKTGTTSYEQYF
TRBJ1-2	many	.	TRBV20-1	TGCAGTGCTAGTGGGGCCATCTATGGCTACACCTTC	CSASGAIYGYTF
TRBJ2-1	many	.	TRBV7-8	TGTGCCAGCAGCCCCGTTGCCGGGCCCTACAATGAGCAGTTCTTC	CASSPVAGPYNEQFF
TRBJ1-5	.	.	TRBV12-3/TRBV12-4	TGTGCCAGCAGCACAGGGATGTTCGAGCCCCAGCATTTT	CASSTGMFEPQHF
TRBJ2-1	many	.	TRBV15	TGTGCCACCAGACCCTCCGGAATTTCCTACAATGAGCAGTTCTTC	CATRPSGISYNEQFF